The 16 T cell receptor beta chains in this list originate from one sample, sequenced in a study of blood T cell repertoires in COVID-19. The table came from immunoSEQ multiplex PCR; TCRdb's copy has only in-frame clones and leaves some out. The sample contains approximately 90,000 clones, 65% to 85% of which appear only once. The sample was peripheral blood. These receptors came from an older man with COVID-19, enrolled during active disease.

V and J are TRBV6-6 and TRBJ1-2; D unclear. CDR1 is MNHNY and CDR2 is SVGAGI in the germline V gene (reference sequence). The CDR3 length is 12 residues. Trimming shortened V by 3 bases and J by 5 bases, and 7 bases separated the two germline ends. The DNA of the CDR3 is TGTGCCAGCAGTTATAGAGGGTATGGCTACACCTTC. This codes for CASSYRGYGYTF.

This chain uses TRBV24-1 with TRBJ2-1, with 8 bases lining up with TRBD2. The CDR3 runs 18 residues. J was trimmed by 0 bases and V by 0 bases; bases with no gene match: 6. CDR1 and CDR2 (germline): KGHDR, SFDVKD. CDR3 amino acids: CATSDLRTSKSSYNEQFF. The CDR3 nucleotides read TGTGCCACCAGTGATTTGCGGACTAGCAAGAGCTCCTACAATGAGCAGTTCTTC.

The V and J genes are TRBV5-6 and TRBJ1-2, with D uncertain. Germline lookup yields CDR1 SGHDT and CDR2 YYEEEE. The CDR3 extends over 14 amino acids. V gave up 0 bases and J gave up 2 bases, with 8 bases separating them. The CDR3 loop reads CASSLGGFNYGYTF. The CDR3 DNA reads as TGTGCCAGCAGCTTGGGAGGGTTCAACTATGGCTACACCTTC.

V is TRBV7-9 and J is TRBJ2-1; 7 positions agree with TRBD1. Per the germline V gene, CDR1 is SEHNR and CDR2 is FQNEAQ (reference sequence). V lost 3 bases, J lost 0 bases, and 8 bases stayed unmatched. The length of the CDR3 is 17 residues. This CDR3 reads CASSFTGDGNSYNEQFF. The CDR3 DNA sequence: TGTGCCAGCAGCTTCACAGGGGATGGAAACTCCTACAATGAGCAGTTCTTC.

This chain connects TRBV28 to TRBJ2-1; TRBD2 matches 8 bases. The trim removed 11 bases at V and 4 bases at J, leaving 10 bases unmatched. The germline gives CDR1 MDHEN, CDR2 SYDVKM. The CDR3 contains 14 residues. The CDR3 sequence: CAATSGGAYNEQFF. The CDR3 bases are TGTGCCGCCACAAGCGGGGGCGCTTACAATGAGCAGTTCTTC.

This clone showed up just once. This chain uses TRBV2 with TRBJ1-1; D might be TRBD1 (6 bases). V lost 6 bases and J lost 1, with 12 bases in between. The CDR3 loop spans 14 amino acids. CDR1 is SNHLY and CDR2 is FYNNEI in the germline V gene. In DNA, the CDR3 is TGTGCCAGCAGGAGAGGGACACAGAACACTGAAGCTTTCTTT. The encoded protein is CASRRGTQNTEAFF. Using reference TRBV2 and TRBJ1-1 for the parts outside the CDR3, the full variable domain is EPEVTQTPSHQVTQMGQEVILRCVPISNHLYFYWYRQILGQKVEFLVSFYNNEISEKSEIFDDQFSVERPDGSNFTLKIRSTKLEDSAMYFCASRRGTQNTEAFFGQGTRLTVV.

This chain uses TRBV7-9 with TRBJ2-5; D not certain. V lost 1 base to trimming and J lost 5 bases, with 17 bases between them. Germline CDR1 is SEHNR and CDR2 is FQNEAQ (reference sequence). The CDR3 has 16 residues. The CDR3 here is CASSLGQAGPWETQYF. As DNA, the CDR3 is TGTGCCAGCAGCTTAGGGCAGGCAGGTCCGTGGGAGACCCAGTACTTC.

V gene TRBV5-1 combines with J gene TRBJ2-5, with TRBD1 as a possible D gene (5 bases). The CDR3 consists of 15 residues. V gave up 4 bases and J gave up 1 base, with 14 bases separating them. From germline, CDR1 is SGHRS and CDR2 YFSETQ. The chain's CDR3 is CASSMGRGFQETQYF. The DNA for the CDR3 is TGCGCCAGCAGCATGGGGCGAGGATTCCAAGAGACCCAGTACTTC.

V usage is TRBV28 and J usage is TRBJ2-5; D possibly corresponds to TRBD1 (5 bases). The CDR3 is 14 amino acids. Germline CDR1 reads MDHEN; CDR2 reads SYDVKM. The V end lost 6 bases, the J end lost 6 bases, and 17 bases lay between the germline ends. The CDR3 loop reads CASRSQGGVKTQYF. The CDR3, as DNA: TGTGCCAGCAGATCCCAGGGTGGGGTAAAGACCCAGTACTTC.

This clone was found a few times. The chain is built from TRBV4-1 and TRBJ1-5; the D gene is possibly TRBD1 (6 bases). The germline CDR1 and CDR2 sequences are MGHRA and YSYEKL. The CDR3 totals 15 residues. V dropped 2 bases and J dropped 0 bases, with 8 bases sitting between them. The CDR3 DNA reads as TGCGCCAGCAGCCAAAACAGGGTTAGCAATCAGCCCCAGCATTTT. It translates to CASSQNRVSNQPQHF.

J is TRBJ2-7 and V is TRBV11-2; TRBD1 agrees at 7 bases. CDR1 and CDR2 from the germline V gene are SGHAT and FQNNGV. The CDR3 is 13 amino acids. V was pared by 5 bases and J by 2 bases, with 3 bases of the junction left unmatched. CDR3 loop: CASSMGQTYEQYF. In DNA form, the CDR3 reads TGTGCCAGCAGCATGGGACAGACCTACGAGCAGTACTTC. Together with reference TRBV11-2 and TRBJ2-7, the CDR3 gives the full variable domain: EAGVAQSPRYKIIEKRQSVAFWCNPISGHATLYWYQQILGQGPKLLIQFQNNGVVDDSQLPKDRFSAERLKGVDSTLKIQPAKLEDSAVYLCASSMGQTYEQYFGPGTRLTVT.

V and J are TRBV19 and TRBJ1-2, with 9 bases that match TRBD1. Germline CDR1 is LNHDA and CDR2 is SQIVND (reference sequence). The V segment lost 7 bases and the J segment 7 bases; nucleotides outside the gene matches: 10. The CDR3 length is 14 residues. The CDR3 protein is CASTSRDRERGYTF. The CDR3 DNA is TGTGCCAGTACCTCCCGGGACAGGGAACGTGGCTACACCTTC.

The J gene is TRBJ1-2, the V gene TRBV19; 7 bases line up with TRBD1. Germline CDR1 and CDR2: LNHDA and SQIVND (reference sequence). The CDR3 has 13 residues. V trimming: 3 bases; J trimming: 2 bases; junction bases outside the gene matches: 0. The CDR3 loop reads CASSMGQNYGYTF. The CDR3 DNA is TGTGCCAGTAGTATGGGACAGAACTATGGCTACACCTTC.

The rearrangement links TRBV18 to TRBJ2-7; TRBD2 might be the D (5 bases). V lost 0 bases and J lost 0, with 12 bases in between. CDR1 and CDR2 (germline): KGHSH, LQKENI. This CDR3 has 16 residues. This CDR3 reads CASSPPSLGSSYEQYF. The CDR3 DNA reads as TGTGCCAGCTCACCACCGTCCCTAGGGAGCTCCTACGAGCAGTACTTC.

The CDR3 nucleotides are TGTGCCACCAGCAGAGATCTGTATGGCTACACCTTC. This codes for CATSRDLYGYTF. The genes are TRBV15 and TRBJ1-2; D is uncertain. Between the trimmed V and J ends, which lost 0 bases and 5 bases, there was a span of 4 bases. Germline lookup yields CDR1 LNHNV and CDR2 YYDKDF (reference sequence). The CDR3 spans 12 residues.

A few counts support this clone. V is TRBV28 and J is TRBJ1-3; TRBD1 agrees at 7 bases. The CDR3 contains 15 residues. Losses at the gene ends were 6 bases for V and 3 bases for J; bases not matched to a gene: 8. Germline values: CDR1 MDHEN, CDR2 SYDVKM. The CDR3 coding sequence is TGTGCCAGCAGCCACCCAGGGGGTCGTGGAAACACCATATATTTT. This codes for CASSHPGGRGNTIYF. The full variable domain, completed using reference TRBV28 and TRBJ1-3, is DVKVTQSSRYLVKRTGEKVFLECVQDMDHENMFWYRQDPGLGLRLIYFSYDVKMKEKGDIPEGYSVSREKKERFSLILESASTNQTSMYLCASSHPGGRGNTIYFGEGSWLTVV.